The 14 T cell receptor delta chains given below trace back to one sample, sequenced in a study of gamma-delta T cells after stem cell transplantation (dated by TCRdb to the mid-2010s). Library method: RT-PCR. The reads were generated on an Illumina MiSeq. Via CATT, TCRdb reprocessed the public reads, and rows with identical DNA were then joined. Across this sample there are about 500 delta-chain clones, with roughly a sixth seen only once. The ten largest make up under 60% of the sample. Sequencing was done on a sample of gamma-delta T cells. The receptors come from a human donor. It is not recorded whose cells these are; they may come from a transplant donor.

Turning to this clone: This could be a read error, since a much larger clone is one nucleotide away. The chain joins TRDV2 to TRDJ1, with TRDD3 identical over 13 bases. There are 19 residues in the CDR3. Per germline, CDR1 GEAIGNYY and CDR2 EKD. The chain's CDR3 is CARDAGPTGGYGRTDKLIF. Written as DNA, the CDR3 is TGTGCCCGTGACGCGGGTCCTACTGGGGGATACGGGAGGACCGATAAACTCATCTTT.

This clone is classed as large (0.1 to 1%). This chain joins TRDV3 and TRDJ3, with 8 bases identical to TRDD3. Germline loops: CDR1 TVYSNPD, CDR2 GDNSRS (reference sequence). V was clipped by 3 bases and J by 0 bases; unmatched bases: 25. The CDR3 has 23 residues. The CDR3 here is CAFRDNLPYWGGIRSWDTRQMFF. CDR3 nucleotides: TGTGCCTTCAGGGACAACCTACCTTACTGGGGGGGAATTCGCTCCTGGGACACCCGACAGATGTTTTTC.

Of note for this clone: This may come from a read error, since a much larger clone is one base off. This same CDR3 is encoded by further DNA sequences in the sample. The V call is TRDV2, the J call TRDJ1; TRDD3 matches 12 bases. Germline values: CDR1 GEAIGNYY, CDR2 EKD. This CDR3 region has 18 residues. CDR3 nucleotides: TGCGCCTGTGATAACCTATCCCTGGGGGATACGGACACCGATAAACTCATCTTT. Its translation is CACDNLSLGDTDTDKLIF.

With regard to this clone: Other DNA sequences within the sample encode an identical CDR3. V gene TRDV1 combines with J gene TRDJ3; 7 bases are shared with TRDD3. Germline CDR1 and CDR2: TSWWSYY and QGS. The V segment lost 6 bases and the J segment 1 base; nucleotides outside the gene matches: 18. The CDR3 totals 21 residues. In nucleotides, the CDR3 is TGTGCTCTTGGAGAAAAGCGGGGATGGGGGACAAGGTCCTGGGACACCCGACAGATGTTTTTC. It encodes CALGEKRGWGTRSWDTRQMFF.

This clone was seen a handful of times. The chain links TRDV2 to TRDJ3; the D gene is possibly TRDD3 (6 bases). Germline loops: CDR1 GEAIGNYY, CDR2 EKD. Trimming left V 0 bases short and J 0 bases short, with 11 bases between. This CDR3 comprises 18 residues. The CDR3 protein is CACDTAGASSWDTRQMFF. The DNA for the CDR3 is TGTGCCTGTGACACCGCTGGGGCCTCCTCCTGGGACACCCGACAGATGTTTTTC.

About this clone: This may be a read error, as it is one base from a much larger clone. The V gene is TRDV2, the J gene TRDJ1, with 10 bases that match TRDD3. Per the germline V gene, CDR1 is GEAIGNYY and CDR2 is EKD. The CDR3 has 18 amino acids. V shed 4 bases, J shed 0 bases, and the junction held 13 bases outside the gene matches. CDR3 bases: TGTGCCTGTGATAACCTATCCCTGGGGGATAAGGACACCGATAAACTCATCTTT. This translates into CACDNLSLGDKDTDKLIF.

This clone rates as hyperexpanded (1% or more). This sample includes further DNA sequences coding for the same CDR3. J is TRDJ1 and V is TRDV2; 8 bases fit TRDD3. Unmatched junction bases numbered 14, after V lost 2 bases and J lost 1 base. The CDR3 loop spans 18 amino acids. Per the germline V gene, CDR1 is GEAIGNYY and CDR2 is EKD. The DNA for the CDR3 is TGTGCCTGTGACAGGCTTGGGGGATCGGATTTTCGCACCGATAAACTCATCTTT. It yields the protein CACDRLGGSDFRTDKLIF.

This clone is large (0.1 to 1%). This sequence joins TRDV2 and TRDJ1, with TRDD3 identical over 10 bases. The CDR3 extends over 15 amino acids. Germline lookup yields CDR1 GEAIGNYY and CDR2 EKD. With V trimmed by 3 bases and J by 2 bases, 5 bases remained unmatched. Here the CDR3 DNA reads TGTGCCTGTGACCCAGTACTGGGGGATACCGATAAACTCATCTTT. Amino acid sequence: CACDPVLGDTDKLIF.

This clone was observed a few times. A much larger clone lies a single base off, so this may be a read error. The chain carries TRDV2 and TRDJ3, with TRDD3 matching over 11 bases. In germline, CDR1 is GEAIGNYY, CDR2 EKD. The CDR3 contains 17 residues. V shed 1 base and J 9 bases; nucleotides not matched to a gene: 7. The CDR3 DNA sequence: TGTGCCTGTGACACTCTGGGGGATACCACGGGCACCCGACAGATGTTTTTC. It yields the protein CACDTLGDTTGTRQMFF.

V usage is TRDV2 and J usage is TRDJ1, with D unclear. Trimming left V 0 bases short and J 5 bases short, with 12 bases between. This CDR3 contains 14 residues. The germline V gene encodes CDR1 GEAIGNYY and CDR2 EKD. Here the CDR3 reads CACDTVGEEDKLIF. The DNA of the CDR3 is TGTGCCTGTGACACCGTCGGTGAAGAGGATAAACTCATCTTT.

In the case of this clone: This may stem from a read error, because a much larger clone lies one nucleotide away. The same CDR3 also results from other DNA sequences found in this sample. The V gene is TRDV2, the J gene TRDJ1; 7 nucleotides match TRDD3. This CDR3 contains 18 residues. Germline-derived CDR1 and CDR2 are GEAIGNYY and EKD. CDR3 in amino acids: CACDNLLLKTGDTDKLIF. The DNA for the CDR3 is TGTGCCTGCGACAACTTACTGCTTAAGACTGGGGACACCGATAAACTCATCTTT.

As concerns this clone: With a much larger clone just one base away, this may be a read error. The CDR3 DNA follows: TGTGCCCGTGACACCTTAGGCGGGGGATACGCGGAGGCCACCACCGATAAACTCATCTTT. It is translated as CARDTLGGGYAEATTDKLIF. The chain is built from TRDV2 and TRDJ1; 10 positions agree with TRDD3. The CDR3 contains 20 residues. The germline V gene encodes CDR1 GEAIGNYY and CDR2 EKD.

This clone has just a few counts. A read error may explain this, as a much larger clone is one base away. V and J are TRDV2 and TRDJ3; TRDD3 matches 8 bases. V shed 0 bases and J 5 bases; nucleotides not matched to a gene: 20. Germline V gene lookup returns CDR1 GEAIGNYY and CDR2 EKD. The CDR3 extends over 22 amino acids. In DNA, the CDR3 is TGTGCCTGTGACACCGCCACCAGCCAAGGTGGGATACGGTCCCGGGACACCCGACAGATGTTTTTC. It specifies CACDTATSQGGIRSRDTRQMFF.

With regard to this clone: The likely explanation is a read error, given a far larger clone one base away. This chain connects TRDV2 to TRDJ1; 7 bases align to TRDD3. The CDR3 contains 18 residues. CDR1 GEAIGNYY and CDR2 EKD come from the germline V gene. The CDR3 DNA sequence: TGTGCCTGTGACAGTGTACTGGGGTCCCGCCCGTACACCGATAAACCCATCTTT. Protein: CACDSVLGSRPYTDKPIF.